This is a list of T cell receptor beta chains from one sample in a study of identical twins. TCRdb re-analysed the 5' RACE reads in MiXCR, keeping a single row per CDR3 protein. This sample has approximately 890,000 distinct CDR3 sequences, with approximately 13% found just once. This sample also belongs to another study, concerning yellow fever vaccine responses in identical twins.

The sequencing input was PBMCs. The receptors were sampled from a woman under 30 in good health. The CDR3 runs from the conserved cysteine through the conserved F or W. Fields, in order: J gene, V gene, CDR3 protein.

>TRBJ2-7|TRBV6-5
CASSYGQGAYEQYF
>TRBJ2-1|TRBV20-1
CSARGGTNNEQFF
>TRBJ1-5|TRBV16
CASSQGRQGNQPQHF
>TRBJ2-5|TRBV5-1
CASSITGGPETQYF
>TRBJ1-2|TRBV27
CATAWKRGGQHYGYTF
>TRBJ2-1|TRBV15
CATSTGGRATYNEQFF
>TRBJ2-1|TRBV19
CASSSGQGQRFF
>TRBJ2-5|TRBV9
CASSVDPQETQYF
>TRBJ2-3|TRBV29-1
CSATGVAGGTQYF
>TRBJ2-7|TRBV4-2
CASSQAQVPSYEQYF
>TRBJ2-1|TRBV20-1
CSARDFDVGSYNEQFF
>TRBJ2-3|TRBV6-2/TRBV6-3
CASSSGRHGDTQYF
>TRBJ2-5|TRBV2
CASSGGTSGGETQYF
>TRBJ2-7|TRBV11-2
CASSTRGARASPPYEQYF
>TRBJ2-7|TRBV3-1
CASSRSGLPFYEQYF
>TRBJ2-1|TRBV2
CASRPRGGAGNEQFF